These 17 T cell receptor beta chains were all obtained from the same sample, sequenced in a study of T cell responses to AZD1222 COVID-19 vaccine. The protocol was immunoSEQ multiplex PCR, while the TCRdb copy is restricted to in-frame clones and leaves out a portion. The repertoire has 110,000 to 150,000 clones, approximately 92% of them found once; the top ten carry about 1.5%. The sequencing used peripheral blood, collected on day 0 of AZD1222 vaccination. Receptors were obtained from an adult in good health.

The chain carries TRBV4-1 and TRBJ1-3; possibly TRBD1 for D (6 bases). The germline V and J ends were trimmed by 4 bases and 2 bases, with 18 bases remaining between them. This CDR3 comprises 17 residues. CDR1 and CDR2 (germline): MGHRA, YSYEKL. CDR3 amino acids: CASSRIVQGFAGNTIYF. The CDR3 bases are TGCGCCAGCAGCCGCATCGTACAGGGCTTTGCTGGAAACACCATATATTTT.

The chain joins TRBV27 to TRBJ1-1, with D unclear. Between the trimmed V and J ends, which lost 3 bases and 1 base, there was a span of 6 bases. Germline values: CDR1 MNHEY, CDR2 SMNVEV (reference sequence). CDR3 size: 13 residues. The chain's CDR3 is CASSFSGNTEAFF. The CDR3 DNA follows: TGTGCCAGCAGTTTTTCGGGGAACACTGAAGCTTTCTTT.

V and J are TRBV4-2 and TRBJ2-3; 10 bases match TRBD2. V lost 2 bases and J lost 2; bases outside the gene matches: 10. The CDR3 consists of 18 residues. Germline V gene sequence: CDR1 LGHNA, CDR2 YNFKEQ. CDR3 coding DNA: TGTGCCAGCAGCCAAACAAGCGGGGGGGCAGGGATCACAGATACGCAGTATTTT. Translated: CASSQTSGGAGITDTQYF.

CDR3 region: CASSPQGADIQYF. CDR3 coding DNA: TGTGCCAGCTCACCACAGGGGGCGGACATTCAGTACTTC. This sequence joins TRBV18 and TRBJ2-4, with 7 bases identical to TRBD1. V dropped 1 base and J dropped 8; count of bases not matched to a gene: 2. From germline, CDR1 is KGHSH and CDR2 LQKENI. This CDR3 contains 13 residues.

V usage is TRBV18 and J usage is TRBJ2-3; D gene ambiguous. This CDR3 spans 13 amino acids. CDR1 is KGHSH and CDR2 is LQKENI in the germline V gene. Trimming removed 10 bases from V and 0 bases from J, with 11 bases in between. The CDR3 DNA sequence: TGTGCCACCCTTAGTAGAAGCACAGATACGCAGTATTTT. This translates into CATLSRSTDTQYF.

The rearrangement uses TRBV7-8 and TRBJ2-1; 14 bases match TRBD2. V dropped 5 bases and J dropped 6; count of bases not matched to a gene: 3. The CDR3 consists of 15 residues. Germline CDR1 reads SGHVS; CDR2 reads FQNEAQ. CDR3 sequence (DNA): TGTGCCAGCAGCCTGGGACTAGCGGGGGTCAATGAGCAGTTCTTC. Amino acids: CASSLGLAGVNEQFF.

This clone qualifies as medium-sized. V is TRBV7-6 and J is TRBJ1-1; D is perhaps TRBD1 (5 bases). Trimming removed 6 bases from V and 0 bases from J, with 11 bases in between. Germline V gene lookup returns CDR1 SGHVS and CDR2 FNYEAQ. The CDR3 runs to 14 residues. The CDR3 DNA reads TGTGCCAGCAGTCCCGGGGCTTTGAACACTGAAGCTTTCTTT. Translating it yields CASSPGALNTEAFF. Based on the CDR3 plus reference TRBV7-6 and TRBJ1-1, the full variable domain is GAGVSQSPRYKVTKRGQDVALRCDPISGHVSLYWYRQALGQGPEFLTYFNYEAQQDKSGLPNDRFSAERPEGSISTLTIQRTEQRDSAMYRCASSPGALNTEAFFGQGTRLTVV.

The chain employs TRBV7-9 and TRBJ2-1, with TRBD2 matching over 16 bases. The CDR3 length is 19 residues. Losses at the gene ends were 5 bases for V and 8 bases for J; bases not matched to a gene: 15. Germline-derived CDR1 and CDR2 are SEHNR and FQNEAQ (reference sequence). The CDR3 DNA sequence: TGTGCCAGCAGCCAAGAAGCCGGGACTAGCGGGAGGGCCGGCCATGAGCAGTTCTTC. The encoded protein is CASSQEAGTSGRAGHEQFF.

CDR3 nucleotides: TGTGCCAGCAGCTTAACAGGGACAGGGGGCACCTTGGAGCAGTACTTC. This encodes CASSLTGTGGTLEQYF. The chain joins TRBV7-2 to TRBJ2-7, with TRBD1 matching over 12 bases. With V trimmed by 2 bases and J by 7 bases, 9 bases remained unmatched. CDR3 length equals 16 residues. Germline values: CDR1 SGHTA, CDR2 FQGNSA.

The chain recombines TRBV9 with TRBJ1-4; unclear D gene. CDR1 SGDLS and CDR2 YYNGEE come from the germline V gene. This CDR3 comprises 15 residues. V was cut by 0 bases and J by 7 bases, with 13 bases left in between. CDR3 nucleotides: TGTGCCAGCAGCGTAGATGGGGTCGTTGGTGAAAAACTGTTTTTT. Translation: CASSVDGVVGEKLFF. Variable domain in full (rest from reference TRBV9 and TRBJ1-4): DSGVTQTPKHLITATGQRVTLRCSPRSGDLSVYWYQQSLDQGLQFLIQYYNGEERAKGNILERFSAQQFPDLHSELNLSSLELGDSALYFCASSVDGVVGEKLFFGSGTQLSVL.

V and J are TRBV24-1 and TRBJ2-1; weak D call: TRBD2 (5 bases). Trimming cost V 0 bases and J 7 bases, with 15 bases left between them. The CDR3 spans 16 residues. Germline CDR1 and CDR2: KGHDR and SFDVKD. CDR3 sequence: CATSDLRRGPGNEQFF. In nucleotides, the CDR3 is TGTGCCACCAGTGATTTGCGACGAGGGCCTGGGAATGAGCAGTTCTTC.

In DNA form, the CDR3 reads TGCGCCAGCAGCTTGGCGGCATCAGATACGCAGTATTTT. Translated, it gives CASSLAASDTQYF. The chain uses TRBV5-1 and TRBJ2-3; D gene ambiguous. CDR1 and CDR2 from the germline V gene are SGHRS and YFSETQ. The CDR3 is 13 amino acids. Trimming stripped 0 bases from V and 4 bases from J, with 6 bases between.

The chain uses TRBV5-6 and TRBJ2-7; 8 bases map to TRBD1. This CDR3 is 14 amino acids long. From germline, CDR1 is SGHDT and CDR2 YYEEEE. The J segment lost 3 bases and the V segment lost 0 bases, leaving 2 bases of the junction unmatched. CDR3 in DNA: TGTGCCAGCAGCTTGGGACAGGGGTTCTACGAGCAGTACTTC. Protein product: CASSLGQGFYEQYF.

CDR3 nucleotides: TGTGCCACCAGTCCACTTACGAATCAGCCCCAGCATTTT. It specifies CATSPLTNQPQHF. This chain uses TRBV24-1 with TRBJ1-5; D is unclear. This CDR3 contains 13 residues. Germline assignment: CDR1 KGHDR and CDR2 SFDVKD. The ends were cut back, 6 bases at V and 4 bases at J, with 9 bases in the middle.

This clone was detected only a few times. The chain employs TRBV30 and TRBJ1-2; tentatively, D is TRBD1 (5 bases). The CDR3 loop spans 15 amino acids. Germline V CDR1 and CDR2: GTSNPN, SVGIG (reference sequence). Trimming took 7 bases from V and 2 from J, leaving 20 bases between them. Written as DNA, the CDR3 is TGTGCCTTTGGAAAGGGGCGGGGAACCAACTATGGCTACACCTTC. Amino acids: CAFGKGRGTNYGYTF.

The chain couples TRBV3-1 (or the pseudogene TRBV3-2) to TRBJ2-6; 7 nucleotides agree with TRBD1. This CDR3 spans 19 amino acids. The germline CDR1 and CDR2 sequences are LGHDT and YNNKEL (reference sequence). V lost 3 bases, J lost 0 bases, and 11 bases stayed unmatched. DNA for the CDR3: TGTGCCAGCAGCCATCCTACCGGGACAGACCTCTCTGGGGCCAACGTCCTGACTTTC. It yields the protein CASSHPTGTDLSGANVLTF.

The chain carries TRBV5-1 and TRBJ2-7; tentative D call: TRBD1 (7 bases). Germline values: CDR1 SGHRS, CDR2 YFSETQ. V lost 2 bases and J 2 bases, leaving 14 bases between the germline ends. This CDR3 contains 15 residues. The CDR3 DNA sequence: TGCGCCAGCAGCTTTGGAGGGGGCATAACCTACGAGCAGTACTTC. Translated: CASSFGGGITYEQYF.